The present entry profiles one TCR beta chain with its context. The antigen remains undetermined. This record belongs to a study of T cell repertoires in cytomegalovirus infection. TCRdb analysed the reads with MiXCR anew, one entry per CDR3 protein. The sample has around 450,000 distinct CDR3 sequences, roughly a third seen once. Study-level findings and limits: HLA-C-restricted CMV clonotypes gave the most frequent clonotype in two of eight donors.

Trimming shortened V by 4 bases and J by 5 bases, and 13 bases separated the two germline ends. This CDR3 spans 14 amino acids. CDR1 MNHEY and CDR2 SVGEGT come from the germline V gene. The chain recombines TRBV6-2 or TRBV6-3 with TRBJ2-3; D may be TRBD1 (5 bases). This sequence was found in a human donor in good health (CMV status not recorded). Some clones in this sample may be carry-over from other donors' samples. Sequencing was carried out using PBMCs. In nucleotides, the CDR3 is TGTGCCAGCAGTTTCTCATCAGGGAAAGATACGCAGTATTTT. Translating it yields CASSFSSGKDTQYF.